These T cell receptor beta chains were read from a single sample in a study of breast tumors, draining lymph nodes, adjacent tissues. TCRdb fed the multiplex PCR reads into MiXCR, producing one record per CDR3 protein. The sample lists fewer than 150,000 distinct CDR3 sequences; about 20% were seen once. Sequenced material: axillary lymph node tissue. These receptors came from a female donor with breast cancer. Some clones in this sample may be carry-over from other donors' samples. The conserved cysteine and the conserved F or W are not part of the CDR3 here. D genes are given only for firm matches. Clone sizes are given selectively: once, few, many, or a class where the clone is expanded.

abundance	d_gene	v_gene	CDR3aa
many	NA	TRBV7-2	ASSLNNGGYYGYT
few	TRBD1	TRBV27	ASRGTGGTGELF
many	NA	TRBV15	ATSRPEGGNLPYNEQF
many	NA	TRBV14	ASSQERRHNEQF
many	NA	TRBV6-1	ASSETVGVSNSPLH
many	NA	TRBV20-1	SARDLVVGLGTQY
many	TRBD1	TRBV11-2	ASSLFGTGSYGYT
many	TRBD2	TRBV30	AWSTSGTSGAQY
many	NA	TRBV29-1	SVDGNEQF
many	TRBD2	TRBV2	ASTSGSNEQF
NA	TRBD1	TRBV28	ASSYTGPGGEQY
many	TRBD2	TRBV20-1	SARPLRKLAGGNQETQY
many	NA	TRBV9	ASSVEGGLSTDTQY
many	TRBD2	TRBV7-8	ASSLASQRDSYEQY
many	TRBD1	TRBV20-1	SAQPSDRLSTGELF
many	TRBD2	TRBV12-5	ASGLGLAGAQETQY
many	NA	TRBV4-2	ASSQERGPQETQY
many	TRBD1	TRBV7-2	ASSSWGTGVHRY
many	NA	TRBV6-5	AGGPGTGELF
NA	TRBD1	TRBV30	ARRDSLSGANVLT
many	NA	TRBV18	ASSPRDAPYGYT
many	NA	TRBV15	ATSRGRGGRERQPQH
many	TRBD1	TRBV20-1	SARDSGTGIYGYT
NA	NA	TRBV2	ASSVAGLGSTEAF
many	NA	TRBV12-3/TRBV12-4	ASSLGDSDSWPQH
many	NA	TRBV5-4	ASSFVELLSEQF
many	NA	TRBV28	ASSLAERFYEQY
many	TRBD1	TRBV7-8	ASSLGTGGDTQY
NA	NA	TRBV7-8	ASSPPPETQY
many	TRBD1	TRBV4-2	ASSHLRTGRYYEQY
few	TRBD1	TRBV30	AWSSGQSLYGYT
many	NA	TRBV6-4	ASRPEDRSNQPQH
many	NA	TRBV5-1	ASSTALGANVLT
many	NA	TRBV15	ATSRDMDFSGNTIY
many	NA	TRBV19	ATDLGVSDQPQH
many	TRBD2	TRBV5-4	ASSYLRGGPSNEQY
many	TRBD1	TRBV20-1	SAARGNQPQH
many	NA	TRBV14	ASSRDGQGGEKLF
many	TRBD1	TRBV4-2	ASSQAQGASSYEQY
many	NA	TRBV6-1	ASSRGEGQGYT
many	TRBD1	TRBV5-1	ASSQGQIYEQY
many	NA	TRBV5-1	ASSLEGSGANVLT
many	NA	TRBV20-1	SALTAGSPSGPQH
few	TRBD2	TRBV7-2	ASSPAGLAAGNEQF
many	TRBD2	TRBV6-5	ASSPLAGVSEQY
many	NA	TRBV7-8	ASSLGPRNEQY
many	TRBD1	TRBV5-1	ASSREGTVRAGTQY
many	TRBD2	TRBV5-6	ASSLVRAGGQI
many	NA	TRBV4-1	ASSQDLGQGDYGYT
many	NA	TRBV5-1	ASSLEVPRETQY
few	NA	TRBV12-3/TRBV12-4	ASSTREGEATNEKLF
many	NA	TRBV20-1	SASQLDLQETQY
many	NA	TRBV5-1	ASSLGGGRSTDTQY
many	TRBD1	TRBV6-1	ASTPGQGLYNEQF
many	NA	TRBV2	ASSDRQDRRPQH